These 28 T cell receptor beta chains were sequenced from one sample in a study of regulatory T cells in long-lasting Graves disease. Time point: persistent/refractory GD, antithyroid drugs over 5 years with positive TRAb. The TCR library was made from RNA that had been extracted from PBMCs in TRIzol. Library construction for TCR beta used iRepertoire HTBI primers and Arm-PCR of CDR3 regions. TCRdb analysed the multiplex PCR reads with MiXCR anew, one entry per CDR3 protein. This sample carries about 430,000 distinct CDR3 sequences, around 20% of them seen once, and the ten largest clones take approximately 14%. The sample in question was peripheral blood mononuclear cells (PBMCs), obtained when the disease was refractory, from a patient treated with antithyroid drugs. All receptors come from a female donor with Graves disease.

This clonotype has at least ten counts. The V gene is TRBV7-9, the J gene TRBJ2-7, with 7 bases that match TRBD1. This CDR3 is 16 amino acids long. Germline V gene sequence: CDR1 SEHNR, CDR2 FQNEAQ (reference sequence). J lost 5 bases, V lost 1 base, and 11 bases had no gene match. The CDR3 loop reads CASSLVWQGEANEQYF. CDR3 DNA sequence: TGTGCCAGCAGCTTAGTCTGGCAGGGGGAAGCGAACGAGCAGTACTTC.

The chain links TRBV4-1 to TRBJ2-2; 8 bases are a match to TRBD2. This CDR3 comprises 16 residues. V trimming: 0 bases; J trimming: 6 bases; junction bases outside the gene matches: 6. Germline V gene lookup returns CDR1 MGHRA and CDR2 YSYEKL. CDR3 sequence: CASSQEGTRGAGELFF. CDR3 nucleotides: TGCGCCAGCAGCCAAGAAGGGACTAGGGGGGCCGGGGAGCTGTTTTTT.

V is TRBV20-1 and J is TRBJ2-3, with 10 bases fitting TRBD2. V was clipped by 0 bases and J by 2 bases; unmatched bases: 11. The CDR3 spans 18 residues. Germline loops: CDR1 DFQATT, CDR2 SNEGSKA (reference sequence). The chain's CDR3 is CSAREARAGGPFTDTQYF. CDR3 nucleotides: TGCAGTGCTAGAGAGGCCCGAGCGGGAGGGCCGTTCACAGATACGCAGTATTTT.

The rearrangement joins TRBV29-1 to TRBJ2-7; D gene ambiguous. Germline V gives CDR1 SQVTM, CDR2 ANQGSEA. The CDR3 is 14 residues long. The V end was cut by 0 bases, the J end by 2 bases, with 11 bases between. The CDR3 loop is CSVEDPADPYEQYF. CDR3 in DNA: TGCAGCGTTGAAGATCCCGCAGATCCCTACGAGCAGTACTTC.

Ten or more counts support this clonotype. The V call is TRBV2, the J call TRBJ2-5; 9 bases map to TRBD1. V lost 3 bases, J lost 4 bases, and 3 bases stayed unmatched. The CDR3 length is 14 residues. Germline CDR1 reads SNHLY; CDR2 reads FYNNEI. CDR3 sequence (DNA): TGTGCCAGCAGTGAGGGACAGGGAGCAGAGACCCAGTACTTC. Its protein is CASSEGQGAETQYF. Full variable domain (missing parts from reference TRBV2 and TRBJ2-5): EPEVTQTPSHQVTQMGQEVILRCVPISNHLYFYWYRQILGQKVEFLVSFYNNEISEKSEIFDDQFSVERPDGSNFTLKIRSTKLEDSAMYFCASSEGQGAETQYFGPGTRLLVL.

The chain links TRBV5-1 to TRBJ2-5; no firm D call. Between the trimmed V and J ends, which lost 4 bases and 1 base, there was a span of 5 bases. CDR3 length: 12 amino acids. Germline CDR1 SGHRS, CDR2 YFSETQ. The CDR3 DNA reads as TGCGCCAGCAGCCCCTCCCAAGAGACCCAGTACTTC. As protein: CASSPSQETQYF.

This clonotype was found many times. The chain uses TRBV9 and TRBJ2-7, with 7 positions matching TRBD1. V shed 0 bases and J 2 bases; nucleotides not matched to a gene: 5. Germline V gene sequence: CDR1 SGDLS, CDR2 YYNGEE. The length of the CDR3 is 15 residues. The DNA of the CDR3 is TGTGCCAGCAGCGTAGAAGGGACAGCTACCTACGAGCAGTACTTC. This translates into CASSVEGTATYEQYF.

The V call is TRBV7-9, the J call TRBJ2-1, with a tentative D call TRBD1 (6 bases). The length of the CDR3 is 18 residues. V was clipped by 5 bases and J by 0 bases, with 20 bases between them. Germline assignment: CDR1 SEHNR and CDR2 FQNEAQ (reference sequence). The CDR3 nucleotides read TGTGCCAGCAGCGTAAACCCTCCGGGACACAACTCCTACAATGAGCAGTTCTTC. Translating gives CASSVNPPGHNSYNEQFF.

Comments on this clonotype: It is likely a read error, because the conserved phenylalanine at the end of the CDR3 is missing. This sequence joins TRBV25-1 and TRBJ2-2; unclear D gene. Germline V gives CDR1 MGHDK, CDR2 SYGVNS. The CDR3 has 12 amino acids. Trimming cost V 6 bases and J 6 bases, with 8 bases left between them. CDR3 residues: CASRDAAGELFL. For the CDR3, the DNA is TGTGCCAGCAGAGACGCCGCCGGGGAGCTGTTTTTA.

At least ten counts were recorded for this clonotype. This chain links TRBV20-1 with TRBJ1-1, with D unresolved. Germline loops: CDR1 DFQATT, CDR2 SNEGSKA (reference sequence). Trimming took off 2 bases at V and 3 bases at J, with 16 bases between the two ends. The length of the CDR3 is 15 residues. The CDR3 DNA reads as TGCAGTGCTAGACCCACAGCGGATAGGGACACTGAAGCTTTCTTT. Protein product: CSARPTADRDTEAFF.

This clonotype was picked up a small number of times. The CDR3 carries no conserved terminal phenylalanine or tryptophan, so it likely arises from a read error. V gene TRBV2 combines with J gene TRBJ1-5; D gene ambiguous. The germline CDR1 and CDR2 sequences are SNHLY and FYNNEI. The CDR3 loop spans 15 amino acids. V lost 6 bases, J lost 0 bases, and 12 bases lay in between. CDR3 bases: TGTGCCAGCAGGAGACGGAAATATAGCAATCAGCCCCAGCATCTT. Translation gives CASRRRKYSNQPQHL.

On this clonotype: Possible read error: a much larger clone is one base away. The gene calls are TRBV10-3 and TRBJ2-7, with 7 bases matching TRBD1. CDR1 and CDR2 (germline): ENHRY, SYGVKD. The CDR3 extends over 14 amino acids. J was trimmed by 0 bases and V by 7 bases; bases with no gene match: 6. The DNA of the CDR3 is TGTGCCATCAAGGGGGCCGAGAGCTCCTACGAGCAGTACTTC. This gives the protein CAIKGAESSYEQYF.

This clonotype was seen repeatedly, ten times or more. V is TRBV5-5 and J is TRBJ1-4; maybe TRBD1 (5 bases). The CDR3 length is 14 residues. Trimming cost V 2 bases and J 8 bases, with 13 bases left between them. The germline V gene has CDR1 SGHKS and CDR2 YYEKEE (reference sequence). In DNA, the CDR3 is TGTGCCAGCAGCTTCGGGACGGGTTTGGAAAAACTGTTTTTT. As protein: CASSFGTGLEKLFF.

This clonotype has a count of ten or more. The V gene is TRBV10-3, the J gene TRBJ2-5, with 15 bases aligning to TRBD2. In germline, CDR1 is ENHRY, CDR2 SYGVKD. CDR3 length equals 20 residues. V dropped 4 bases and J dropped 1; count of bases not matched to a gene: 13. The CDR3 DNA is TGTGCCATCAGTGGGACTAGCGGGAGGGCCGGTTCCGTCGGCCAAGAGACCCAGTACTTC. This codes for CAISGTSGRAGSVGQETQYF.

The chain has TRBV7-9 and TRBJ1-4, with D tentatively TRBD1 (5 bases). Germline V CDR1 and CDR2: SEHNR, FQNEAQ (reference sequence). The CDR3 contains 13 residues. The ends were cut back, 3 bases at V and 15 bases at J, with 17 bases in the middle. CDR3 amino acids: CASSFMGSGTVFF. The CDR3 DNA reads as TGTGCCAGCAGCTTTATGGGGTCCGGGACGGTGTTTTTT. Full variable domain (remainder filled in from reference TRBV7-9 and TRBJ1-4): DTGVSQNPRHKITKRGQNVTFRCDPISEHNRLYWYRQTLGQGPEFLTYFQNEAQLEKSRLLSDRFSAERPKGSFSTLEIQRTEQGDSAMYLCASSFMGSGTVFFGSGTQLSVL.

This clonotype has a handful of counts. The genes are TRBV30 and TRBJ1-1; the D is unclear. CDR1 is GTSNPN, CDR2 SVGIG, per germline (reference sequence). The CDR3 has 13 residues. V was trimmed by 2 bases and J by 8 bases, leaving 15 bases between them. Written as DNA, the CDR3 is TGTGCCTGGAGTCTGTTCGTGTGGTCGGAAGCTTTCTTT. Protein product: CAWSLFVWSEAFF.

This clonotype was detected once. This chain uses TRBV27 with TRBJ2-3; 13 bases agree with TRBD2. The CDR3 contains 16 residues. Germline V gene lookup returns CDR1 MNHEY and CDR2 SMNVEV (reference sequence). The trim removed 3 bases at V and 4 bases at J, leaving 4 bases unmatched. Here the CDR3 DNA reads TGTGCCAGCAGTTTTGGACTAGCGGGAGTAGCAGATACGCAGTATTTT. Protein product: CASSFGLAGVADTQYF.

This clonotype came up many times. This chain connects TRBV20-1 to TRBJ2-7; the D gene is possibly TRBD2 (6 bases). In germline, CDR1 is DFQATT, CDR2 SNEGSKA (reference sequence). The CDR3 runs 12 residues. The CDR3 coding sequence is TGCAGTGCTAGTCAGCTGCTAGCGTCACCACATGTC. This gives the protein CSASQLLASPHV.

With respect to this clonotype: Being one base from a much bigger clone, this may be a read error. The chain links TRBV20-1 to TRBJ1-6; D is unclear. This CDR3 spans 15 amino acids. V lost 4 bases to trimming and J lost 3 bases, with 13 bases between them. Germline V gene sequence: CDR1 DFQATT, CDR2 SNEGSKA (reference sequence). This CDR3 is CSATGRNGYNSPLHF. In nucleotides, the CDR3 is TGCAGTGCTACGGGCAGAAACGGCTATAATTCACCCCTCCACTTT.

On this clonotype itself: A much larger clonotype is one base distant, so this may be a read error. The chain links TRBV6-2 or TRBV6-3 to TRBJ2-7; D is perhaps TRBD2 (6 bases). From germline, CDR1 is MNHEY and CDR2 SVGEGT. The V end was cut by 5 bases, the J end by 6 bases, with 17 bases between. The CDR3 runs to 14 residues. The CDR3 DNA sequence: TGTGCCAGCAGTGACCCCGGGACTGAGTGCGAGCAGTACTTC. Protein: CASSDPGTECEQYF.

The CDR3 spells CASSQIGTTEQYF. In nucleotides, the CDR3 is TGCGCCAGCAGCCAGATCGGGACGACTGAGCAGTACTTC. The chain links TRBV4-1 to TRBJ2-7; either TRBD1 or TRBD2 may fit D (5 bases each). This CDR3 has 13 residues. Germline CDR1 is MGHRA and CDR2 is YSYEKL. Trimming removed 3 bases from V and 7 bases from J, with 13 bases in between.

V is TRBV7-2 and J is TRBJ1-1, with D tentatively TRBD1 (6 bases). CDR1 and CDR2 (germline): SGHTA, FQGNSA. Trimming removed 3 bases from V and 10 bases from J, with 9 bases in between. This CDR3 is built from 11 residues. CDR3 sequence reads: CASSLGHGAFF. CDR3 nucleotides: TGTGCCAGCAGCTTGGGACACGGAGCTTTCTTT.

In regard to this clonotype: A much larger clone sits a single nucleotide away, making a read error possible. The CDR3 carries no conserved terminal phenylalanine or tryptophan, so it likely arises from a read error. The chain links TRBV6-2 or TRBV6-3 to TRBJ1-2; D is ambiguous. CDR1 and CDR2 from the germline V gene are MNHEY and SVGEGT. Trimming took 2 bases from V and 8 from J, leaving 6 bases between them. This CDR3 is 11 amino acids long. The DNA for the CDR3 is TGTGCCAGCAGTTACAGGGAGGGCTACACCTCC. It encodes CASSYREGYTS.

This clonotype was seen ten or more times. The V and J genes are TRBV28 and TRBJ2-2; D remains ambiguous. CDR1 and CDR2 (germline): MDHEN, SYDVKM. The CDR3 runs 13 residues. Between the trimmed V and J ends, which lost 8 bases and 9 bases, there was a span of 16 bases. The CDR3 DNA is TGTGCCAGCCGTTGGGCCCCAAACAGGGAGCTGTTTTTT. As protein: CASRWAPNRELFF.

This clonotype showed up just a few times. The chain carries TRBV27 and TRBJ1-4; D is uncertain. The germline V gene encodes CDR1 MNHEY and CDR2 SMNVEV (reference sequence). This CDR3 is built from 14 residues. The V end lost 8 bases, the J end lost 11 bases, and 21 bases lay between the germline ends. Here the CDR3 reads CASREWEGAGKLFF. DNA of the CDR3: TGTGCCAGCCGTGAGTGGGAGGGCGCGGGGAAACTGTTTTTT.

This sequence joins TRBV27 and TRBJ2-7; TRBD2 matches at 10 bases. V lost 6 bases, J lost 4 bases, and 6 bases stayed unmatched. The CDR3 spans 14 residues. Germline CDR1 reads MNHEY; CDR2 reads SMNVEV (reference sequence). Here the CDR3 DNA reads TGTGCCAGCAGCTCCGGGACTAGCGAATACGAGCAGTACTTC. This codes for CASSSGTSEYEQYF.

A few counts support this clonotype. The chain has TRBV20-1 and TRBJ1-3; D remains unclear. From germline, CDR1 is DFQATT and CDR2 SNEGSKA (reference sequence). This CDR3 region has 13 residues. Deletions cut 1 base from V and 0 bases from J, with 4 bases between. This CDR3 is CSARVNSGNTIYF. CDR3 bases: TGCAGTGCTAGAGTAAACTCTGGAAACACCATATATTTT.

This clonotype was detected only a few times. The chain recombines TRBV7-8 with TRBJ2-2, with 16 bases matching TRBD2. CDR1 and CDR2 (germline): SGHVS, FQNEAQ. The CDR3 contains 22 residues. J gave up 7 bases and V 0 bases, and 17 bases lay outside the gene matches. The CDR3 sequence is CASSLAPPSLGLAGGFGGELFF. In DNA form, the CDR3 reads TGTGCCAGCAGCTTAGCCCCTCCTTCTCTGGGACTAGCGGGAGGGTTTGGCGGGGAGCTGTTTTTT.